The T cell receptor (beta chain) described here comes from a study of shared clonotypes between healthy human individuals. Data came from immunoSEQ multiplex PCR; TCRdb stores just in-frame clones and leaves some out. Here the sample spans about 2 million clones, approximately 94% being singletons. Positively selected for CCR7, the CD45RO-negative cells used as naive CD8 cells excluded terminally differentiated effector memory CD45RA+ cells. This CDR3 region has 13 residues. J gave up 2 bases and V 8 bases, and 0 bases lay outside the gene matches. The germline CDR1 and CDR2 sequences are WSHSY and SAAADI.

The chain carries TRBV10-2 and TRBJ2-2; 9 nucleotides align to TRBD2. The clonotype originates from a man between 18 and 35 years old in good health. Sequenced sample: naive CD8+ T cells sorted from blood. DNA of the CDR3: TGCGCCAGCGGGACTAGCAACACCGGGGAGCTGTTTTTT. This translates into CASGTSNTGELFF.